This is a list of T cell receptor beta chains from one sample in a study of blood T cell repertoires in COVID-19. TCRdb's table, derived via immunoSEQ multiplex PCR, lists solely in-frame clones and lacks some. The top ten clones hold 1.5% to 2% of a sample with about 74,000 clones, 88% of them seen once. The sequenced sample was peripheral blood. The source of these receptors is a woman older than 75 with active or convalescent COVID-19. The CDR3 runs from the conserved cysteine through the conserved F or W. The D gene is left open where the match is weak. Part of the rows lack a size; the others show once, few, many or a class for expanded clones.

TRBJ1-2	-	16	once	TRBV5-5	CASSLVLRDLLYGYTF	TGTGCCAGCAGCTTGGTGCTCAGGGATCTTCTCTATGGCTACACCTTC
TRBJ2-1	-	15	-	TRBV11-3	CASSFPQRKKDEQFF	TGTGCCAGCAGCTTCCCACAGCGGAAGAAGGATGAGCAGTTCTTC
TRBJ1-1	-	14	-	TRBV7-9	CASSPKGRDTEAFF	TGTGCCAGCAGCCCCAAGGGGAGGGACACTGAAGCTTTCTTT
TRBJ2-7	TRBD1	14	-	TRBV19	CASSSGQDLYEQYF	TGTGCCAGTAGTTCGGGACAGGACCTCTACGAGCAGTACTTC
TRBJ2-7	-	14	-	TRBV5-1	CASSLGGEFDEQYF	TGCGCCAGCAGCTTGGGAGGAGAATTTGACGAGCAGTACTTC
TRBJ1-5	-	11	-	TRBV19	CASSQAGPQHF	TGTGCCAGTAGTCAGGCCGGGCCCCAGCATTTT
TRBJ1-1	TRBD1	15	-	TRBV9	CASSATDRAYTEAFF	TGTGCCAGCAGCGCCACGGACAGGGCCTACACTGAAGCTTTCTTT
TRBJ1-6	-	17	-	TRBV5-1	CASSPNSGQRNYSPLHF	TGCGCCAGCAGCCCAAACAGCGGACAGCGAAATTATTCACCCCTCCACTTT
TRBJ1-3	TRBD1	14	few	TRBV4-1	CASRQGLRGNTIYF	TGCGCCAGCAGACAGGGGTTGCGTGGAAACACCATATATTTT
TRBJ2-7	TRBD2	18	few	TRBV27	CASSRGLAGVEGDYEQYF	TGTGCCAGCAGCCGGGGACTAGCGGGAGTTGAAGGCGACTACGAGCAGTACTTC
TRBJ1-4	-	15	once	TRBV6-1	CASSESSGAGEKLFF	TGTGCCAGCAGTGAAAGTAGCGGGGCTGGGGAAAAACTGTTTTTT
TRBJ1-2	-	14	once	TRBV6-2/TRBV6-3	CASSQRTANYGYTF	TGTGCCAGCAGCCAAAGGACAGCTAACTATGGCTACACCTTC
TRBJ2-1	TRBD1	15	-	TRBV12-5	CASAPPTGDVDEQFF	TGTGCTAGTGCCCCTCCGACAGGGGACGTCGATGAGCAGTTCTTC
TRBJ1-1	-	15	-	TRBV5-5	CASSYSTAANTEAFF	TGTGCCAGCAGCTATTCGACAGCAGCGAACACTGAAGCTTTCTTT
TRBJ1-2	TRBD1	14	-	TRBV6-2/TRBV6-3	CASSAQGAGYGYTF	TGTGCCAGCAGCGCACAGGGGGCGGGCTATGGCTACACCTTC
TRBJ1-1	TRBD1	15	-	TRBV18	CASSPPAGGFTEAFF	TGTGCCAGCTCACCACCGGCAGGGGGTTTCACTGAAGCTTTCTTT
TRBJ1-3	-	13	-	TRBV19	CASSTRTGNTIYF	TGTGCCAGTAGTACTAGAACCGGAAACACCATATATTTT
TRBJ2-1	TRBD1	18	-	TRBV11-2	CASRLGQGSTLGHNEQFF	TGTGCCAGCAGATTAGGACAGGGTTCTACTCTAGGGCACAATGAGCAGTTCTTC
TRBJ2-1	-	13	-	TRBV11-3	CASSLLADNEQFF	TGTGCCAGCAGCTTATTAGCGGACAATGAGCAGTTCTTC
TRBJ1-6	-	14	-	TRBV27	CASLGKGLHSPLHF	TGTGCCAGCCTCGGAAAGGGGCTGCATTCACCCCTCCACTTT
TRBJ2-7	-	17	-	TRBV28	CASSFPLGDTSSYEQYF	TGTGCCAGCAGTTTCCCGTTAGGGGACACGAGCTCCTACGAGCAGTACTTC
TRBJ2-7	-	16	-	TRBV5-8	CASSLEAFLGGREQYF	TGTGCCAGCAGCTTGGAAGCGTTTTTAGGGGGAAGGGAGCAGTACTTC
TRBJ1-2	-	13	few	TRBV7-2	CASSLQGTYGYTF	TGTGCCAGCAGCCTCCAGGGTACCTATGGCTACACCTTC
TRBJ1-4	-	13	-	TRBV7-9	CASSLSALEKLFF	TGTGCCAGCAGCTTAAGCGCGTTGGAAAAACTGTTTTTT
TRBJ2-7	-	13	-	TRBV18	CASSPTGWGEQYF	TGTGCCAGCTCACCAACGGGGTGGGGAGAGCAGTACTTC
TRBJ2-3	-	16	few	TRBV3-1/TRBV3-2	CASSQGGGLGTDTQYF	TGTGCCAGCAGCCAAGGTGGGGGCCTAGGGACAGATACGCAGTATTTT
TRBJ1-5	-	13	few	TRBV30	CAWSVEEAQPQHF	TGTGCCTGGAGTGTCGAGGAGGCCCAGCCCCAGCATTTT
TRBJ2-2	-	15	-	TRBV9	CASSVASDGYGELFF	TGTGCCAGCAGCGTAGCTAGCGACGGTTACGGGGAGCTGTTTTTT
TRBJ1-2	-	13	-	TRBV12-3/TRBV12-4	CASIPTVNYGYTF	TGTGCCAGCATACCTACAGTGAACTATGGCTACACCTTC
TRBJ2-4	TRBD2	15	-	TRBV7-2	CASSLDASGGRIQYF	TGTGCCAGCAGCTTAGACGCTAGCGGGGGACGGATTCAGTACTTC
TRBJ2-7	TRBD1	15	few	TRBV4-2	CASSQTGGGSYEQYF	TGTGCCAGCAGCCAGACAGGGGGGGGTTCCTACGAGCAGTACTTC
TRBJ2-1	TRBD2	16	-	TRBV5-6	CASSRAASGSYNEQFF	TGTGCCAGCAGCAGAGCGGCTAGCGGCTCCTACAATGAGCAGTTCTTC
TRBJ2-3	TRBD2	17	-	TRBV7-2	CASSLQFSGGSVSAQYF	TGTGCCAGCAGCTTACAGTTTAGCGGGGGAAGTGTTAGCGCGCAGTATTTT
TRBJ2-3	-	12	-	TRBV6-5	CASSYGGNTQYF	TGTGCCAGCAGTTACGGGGGGAATACGCAGTATTTT
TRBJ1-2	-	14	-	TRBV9	CASSVGSQGRGYTF	TGTGCCAGCAGCGTAGGGAGTCAGGGTAGAGGCTACACCTTC
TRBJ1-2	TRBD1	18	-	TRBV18	CASSLSRDRGLLSYGYTF	TGTGCCAGCTCCCTGAGCCGGGACAGGGGGCTATTGAGCTATGGCTACACCTTC
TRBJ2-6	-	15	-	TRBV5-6	CASSPRGAGANVLTF	TGTGCCAGCAGCCCCCGCGGGGCTGGGGCCAACGTCCTGACTTTC
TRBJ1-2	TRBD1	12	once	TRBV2	CASGGQGYGYTF	TGTGCCAGCGGGGGACAGGGATATGGCTACACCTTC
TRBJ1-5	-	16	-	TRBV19	CASSMGTGGSNQPQHF	TGTGCCAGTAGTATGGGGACGGGGGGGAGCAATCAGCCCCAGCATTTT
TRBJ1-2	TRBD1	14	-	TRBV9	CASTALGGVSGYTF	TGTGCCAGCACCGCGCTAGGGGGCGTTTCTGGCTACACCTTC
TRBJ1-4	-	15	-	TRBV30	CAWSTGHSTNEKLFF	TGTGCCTGGAGTACGGGACACTCAACTAATGAAAAACTGTTTTTT
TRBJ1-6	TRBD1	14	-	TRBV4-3	CASRPTGDGSPLHF	TGCGCCAGCAGACCGACAGGGGATGGGTCACCCCTCCACTTT
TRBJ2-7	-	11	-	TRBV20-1	CSAAFRDEQYF	TGCAGTGCTGCCTTCCGGGACGAGCAGTACTTC
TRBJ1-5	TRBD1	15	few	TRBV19	CASYTPGQGNQPQHF	TGTGCCAGCTATACTCCGGGACAGGGAAATCAGCCCCAGCATTTT
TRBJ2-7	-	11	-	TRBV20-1	CSASPSYEQYF	TGCAGTGCTAGTCCCAGTTACGAGCAGTACTTC
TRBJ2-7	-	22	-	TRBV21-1	CASSKASKPLHSGLAGAHEQYF	TGTGCCAGCAGCAAAGCGTCTAAACCCCTCCATTCCGGACTAGCGGGAGCCCACGAGCAGTACTTC
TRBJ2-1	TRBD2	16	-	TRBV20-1	CSASSAGGISWHEQFF	TGCAGTGCTAGTTCCGCGGGAGGGATTAGTTGGCATGAGCAGTTCTTC
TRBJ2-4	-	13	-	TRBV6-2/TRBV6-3	CASSYSPKNIQYF	TGTGCCAGCAGTTACTCTCCTAAAAACATTCAGTACTTC